The 15 T cell receptor beta chains presented below share a single source sample, sequenced in a study of shared clonotypes between healthy human individuals. Only in-frame clones appear in the TCRdb table, and some are missing; sequencing was by immunoSEQ multiplex PCR. The sample carries about 2,500,000 clones, around nine tenths recorded once. The sequenced material came from naive CD4+ T cells sorted from blood. Subset denoted: CD45RA+ positively selected. The receptors come from a man younger than 30 in good health.

V gene TRBV11-3 combines with J gene TRBJ2-6, with TRBD1 identical over 8 bases. The germline gives CDR1 SGHNT, CDR2 YENEEA. After removal of 5 bases from V and 2 bases from J, the junction contained 5 bases not matched to a gene. The CDR3 sequence is 16 residues long. The CDR3 DNA is TGTGCCAGCAGCACCGGACAGGGAGCTGGGGCCAACGTCCTGACTTTC. This translates into CASSTGQGAGANVLTF. Complete variable domain (other parts from reference TRBV11-3 and TRBJ2-6): EAGVVQSPRYKIIEKKQPVAFWCNPISGHNTLYWYLQNLGQGPELLIRYENEEAVDDSQLPKDRFSAERLKGVDSTLKIQPAELGDSAVYLCASSTGQGAGANVLTFGAGSRLTVL.

The chain is built from TRBV6-5 and TRBJ2-7; a weak D match, TRBD2 (6 bases). Per germline, CDR1 MNHEY and CDR2 SVGAGI. V was pared by 2 bases and J by 3 bases, with 11 bases between. The CDR3 totals 14 residues. The DNA of the CDR3 is TGTGCCAGCAGTTACGGAGGGGCGAGCTACGAGCAGTACTTC. As protein: CASSYGGASYEQYF.

This chain joins TRBV15 and TRBJ1-1; TRBD1 might be the D (5 bases). V was clipped by 0 bases and J by 1 base, with 9 bases between them. Looked up from germline, CDR1 is LNHNV and CDR2 is YYDKDF (reference sequence). The CDR3 contains 15 residues. CDR3 DNA: TGTGCCACCAGCAGAGAGGCAGGGCGGAACACTGAAGCTTTCTTT. It encodes CATSREAGRNTEAFF.

This sequence joins TRBV19 and TRBJ2-7; 10 bases align to TRBD2. Germline CDR1 LNHDA, CDR2 SQIVND (reference sequence). The CDR3 is made up of 15 amino acids. V lost 6 bases to trimming and J lost 4 bases; unmatched junction nucleotides: 9. CDR3 loop: CASRRLASGSYEQYF. CDR3 sequence (DNA): TGTGCCAGTAGACGACTGGCTAGCGGGAGTTACGAGCAGTACTTC.

V and J are TRBV5-3 and TRBJ1-2; unclear D gene. TRBV5-3 is noted as an ORF with a role that remains uncertain. Trimming took off 9 bases at V and 3 bases at J, with 18 bases between the two ends. The CDR3 runs 14 residues. The CDR3 nucleotides read TGTGCCATTTCCTCTACCCCATTCTACTATGGCTACACCTTC. This codes for CAISSTPFYYGYTF.

This chain connects TRBV6-6 to TRBJ2-7; D uncertain. Trimming shortened V by 6 bases and J by 0 bases, and 15 bases separated the two germline ends. This CDR3 is 15 amino acids long. Per germline, CDR1 MNHNY and CDR2 SVGAGI (reference sequence). The CDR3 spells CASREGRYPSYEQYF. The CDR3 DNA reads TGTGCCAGCAGAGAAGGACGATATCCCTCCTACGAGCAGTACTTC.

V and J are TRBV7-2 and TRBJ1-5; D remains ambiguous. The germline V and J ends were trimmed by 3 bases and 0 bases, with 12 bases remaining between them. The CDR3 is 16 residues long. The V gene's germline CDR1 is SGHTA and CDR2 FQGNSA. The CDR3 reads CASSFYSVNSNQPQHF. In nucleotides, the CDR3 is TGTGCCAGCAGCTTCTACTCCGTAAATAGCAATCAGCCCCAGCATTTT. The whole variable domain, remainder taken from reference TRBV7-2 and TRBJ1-5, is GAGVSQSPSNKVTEKGKDVELRCDPISGHTALYWYRQSLGQGLEFLIYFQGNSAPDKSGLPSDRFSAERTGGSVSTLTIQRTQQEDSAVYLCASSFYSVNSNQPQHFGDGTRLSIL.

The genes are TRBV9 and TRBJ2-3; D is ambiguous. The CDR3 is made up of 15 amino acids. In germline, CDR1 is SGDLS, CDR2 YYNGEE. The V and J ends lost 2 bases and 0 bases respectively, with 10 bases between them. The CDR3 bases are TGTGCCAGCAGCGTTACGGTTGGGAGCACAGATACGCAGTATTTT. Translated: CASSVTVGSTDTQYF. Based on the CDR3 plus reference TRBV9 and TRBJ2-3, the full variable domain is DSGVTQTPKHLITATGQRVTLRCSPRSGDLSVYWYQQSLDQGLQFLIQYYNGEERAKGNILERFSAQQFPDLHSELNLSSLELGDSALYFCASSVTVGSTDTQYFGPGTRLTVL.

As DNA, the CDR3 is TGTGCCAGCAGTTTGGCAGGGAGGAACACCGGGGAGCTGTTTTTT. Its protein is CASSLAGRNTGELFF. The V gene is TRBV27, the J gene TRBJ2-2; D tentatively reads TRBD1 or TRBD2 (5 bases each). The V and J ends lost 3 bases and 1 base respectively, with 9 bases between them. The germline gives CDR1 MNHEY, CDR2 SMNVEV (reference sequence). This CDR3 contains 15 residues.

A note on this clone: Other DNA variants within this sample encode the same CDR3. The gene calls are TRBV2 and TRBJ2-7; D gene uncertain. The V and J ends lost 7 bases and 4 bases respectively, with 5 bases between them. This CDR3 has 10 residues. Germline assignment: CDR1 SNHLY and CDR2 FYNNEI. DNA of the CDR3: TGTGCCAGCACCCTATACGAGCAGTACTTC. This translates into CASTLYEQYF.

The chain joins TRBV6-5 to TRBJ1-5; 8 bases map to TRBD1. The ends lost 4 bases at V and 7 bases at J; junction bases unmatched: 9. The CDR3 is 15 amino acids. From germline, CDR1 is MNHEY and CDR2 SVGAGI. This CDR3 reads CASSSAAGGWQPQHF. In DNA form, the CDR3 reads TGTGCCAGCAGTTCCGCAGCAGGGGGCTGGCAGCCCCAGCATTTT.

The genes are TRBV19 and TRBJ1-2; tentatively, D is TRBD1 (6 bases). Trimming removed 6 bases at V and 7 bases at J, with 18 bases between. The germline V gene encodes CDR1 LNHDA and CDR2 SQIVND (reference sequence). This CDR3 comprises 14 residues. The CDR3 loop reads CASREMGGAPGYTF. In DNA, the CDR3 is TGTGCCAGTAGAGAGATGGGGGGCGCCCCTGGCTACACCTTC. Using reference TRBV19 and TRBJ1-2 for the parts outside the CDR3, the full variable domain is DGGITQSPKYLFRKEGQNVTLSCEQNLNHDAMYWYRQDPGQGLRLIYYSQIVNDFQKGDIAEGYSVSREKKESFPLTVTSAQKNPTAFYLCASREMGGAPGYTFGSGTRLTVV.

This clone was counted once. J is TRBJ2-7 and V is TRBV19, with 7 nucleotides matching TRBD2. The CDR3 has 14 amino acids. Looked up from germline, CDR1 is LNHDA and CDR2 is SQIVND (reference sequence). Unmatched junction bases numbered 16, after V lost 10 bases and J lost 7 bases. CDR3 amino acids: CAIPVGLLAFEQYF. The DNA of the CDR3 is TGTGCCATCCCGGTGGGGTTACTAGCGTTTGAGCAGTACTTC.

The chain links TRBV27 to TRBJ2-3; 7 bases are a match to TRBD1. The V and J ends lost 6 bases and 2 bases, in that order; junction bases with no gene match: 5. This CDR3 contains 14 residues. CDR1 is MNHEY, CDR2 SMNVEV, per germline (reference sequence). CDR3 bases: TGTGCCAGCAGGCTGGGACAGATCACAGATACGCAGTATTTT. Its protein is CASRLGQITDTQYF.

The genes are TRBV9 and TRBJ1-2; D unresolved. V lost 0 bases and J 8 bases, leaving 14 bases between the germline ends. Per germline, CDR1 SGDLS and CDR2 YYNGEE. The CDR3 has 14 residues. The DNA of the CDR3 is TGTGCCAGCAGCGTAGAGTGGGGAAGGGAAGGCTACACCTTC. Protein: CASSVEWGREGYTF.